The rows below give T cell receptor beta chains drawn from one sample of a study of OX40 agonist ivuxolimab in advanced cancers. Profiled with immunoSEQ multiplex PCR; TCRdb holds only in-frame clones, not every one. This sample has more than 55,000 clones, with 70% to 90% found just once. Material: CD4+ or CD8+ T cells sorted from blood, obtained in a trial of the OX40 agonist ivuxolimab. Receptor source: an adult with an advanced solid tumor such as melanoma, head and neck, liver or kidney cancer. The CDR3 runs from the conserved cysteine through the conserved F or W. D genes are given only for firm matches. Size tells how often a clone was seen (once, few, many) or the class of an expanded clone, and some rows leave it out.

abundance: -
d_gene: TRBD2
v_gene: TRBV5-3
len: 14
j_gene: TRBJ2-5
CDR3aa: CASSPGTARGEQYF
CDR3nt: TGTGCCAGCAGCCCCGGGACTGCCCGGGGGGAGCAGTACTTC

abundance: -
d_gene: TRBD2
v_gene: TRBV4-2
len: 15
j_gene: TRBJ2-3
CDR3aa: CASSPLRGDTDTQYF
CDR3nt: TGTGCCAGCAGCCCTCTGCGGGGGGACACAGATACGCAGTATTTT

abundance: -
d_gene: -
v_gene: TRBV7-2
len: 16
j_gene: TRBJ2-4
CDR3aa: CASSLAGTLAKNIQYF
CDR3nt: TGTGCCAGCAGCTTAGCTGGGACGTTAGCCAAAAACATTCAGTACTTC

abundance: -
d_gene: -
v_gene: TRBV29-1
len: 12
j_gene: TRBJ1-1
CDR3aa: CSVNRKNTEAFF
CDR3nt: TGCAGCGTGAATCGGAAGAACACTGAAGCTTTCTTT

abundance: -
d_gene: -
v_gene: TRBV2
len: 16
j_gene: TRBJ1-2
CDR3aa: CASSNLSGSRSYGYTF
CDR3nt: TGTGCCAGCAGTAATCTGTCGGGCAGCCGATCCTATGGCTACACCTTC

abundance: once
d_gene: TRBD1
v_gene: TRBV6-1
len: 15
j_gene: TRBJ1-2
CDR3aa: CASSHWTGGGDGYTF
CDR3nt: TGTGCCAGCAGCCATTGGACAGGGGGCGGCGATGGCTACACCTTC

abundance: -
d_gene: TRBD2
v_gene: TRBV19
len: 15
j_gene: TRBJ2-2
CDR3aa: CASSTRGGSTGELFF
CDR3nt: TGTGCCAGTAGTACCCGGGGAGGGAGCACCGGGGAGCTGTTTTTT

abundance: -
d_gene: TRBD2
v_gene: TRBV5-8
len: 16
j_gene: TRBJ2-3
CDR3aa: CASVSGREGRADTQYF
CDR3nt: TGTGCCAGCGTCTCCGGGCGGGAGGGCAGGGCAGATACGCAGTATTTT

abundance: -
d_gene: -
v_gene: TRBV29-1
len: 13
j_gene: TRBJ2-5
CDR3aa: CSAPVEGQETQYF
CDR3nt: TGCAGCGCCCCCGTTGAAGGCCAAGAGACCCAGTACTTC

abundance: once
d_gene: TRBD1
v_gene: TRBV18
len: 16
j_gene: TRBJ1-1
CDR3aa: CASSPIKGDRSVLAFF
CDR3nt: TGTGCCAGCTCACCAATCAAAGGGGACAGGAGCGTCCTGGCTTTCTTT

abundance: -
d_gene: -
v_gene: TRBV4-2
len: 15
j_gene: TRBJ2-7
CDR3aa: CASSHETFSSYEQYF
CDR3nt: TGTGCCAGCAGCCACGAAACTTTCAGCTCCTACGAGCAGTACTTC

abundance: -
d_gene: TRBD2
v_gene: TRBV19
len: 14
j_gene: TRBJ2-7
CDR3aa: CASAGTITTYEQYF
CDR3nt: TGTGCCAGCGCCGGGACTATCACCACCTACGAGCAGTACTTC

abundance: -
d_gene: -
v_gene: TRBV5-1
len: 16
j_gene: TRBJ2-3
CDR3aa: CASSLGSRLGVDTQYF
CDR3nt: TGCGCCAGCAGCTTGGGGAGCAGACTTGGGGTGGATACGCAGTATTTT

abundance: once
d_gene: -
v_gene: TRBV5-1
len: 14
j_gene: TRBJ1-1
CDR3aa: CASSFQDRNTEAFF
CDR3nt: TGCGCCAGCAGCTTCCAGGACAGGAACACTGAAGCTTTCTTT

abundance: -
d_gene: TRBD2
v_gene: TRBV2
len: 13
j_gene: TRBJ2-7
CDR3aa: CASSEREVYEQYF
CDR3nt: TGTGCCAGCAGTGAACGGGAGGTATACGAGCAGTACTTC

abundance: -
d_gene: -
v_gene: TRBV6-5
len: 12
j_gene: TRBJ1-1
CDR3aa: CASRRATTEAFF
CDR3nt: TGTGCCAGCAGGCGCGCGACCACTGAAGCTTTCTTT

abundance: -
d_gene: TRBD1
v_gene: TRBV5-1
len: 14
j_gene: TRBJ1-1
CDR3aa: CASSLDRMNTEAFF
CDR3nt: TGCGCCAGCAGCCTGGACAGGATGAACACTGAAGCTTTCTTT

abundance: -
d_gene: -
v_gene: TRBV29-1
len: 12
j_gene: TRBJ2-5
CDR3aa: CSVDGRGETQYF
CDR3nt: TGCAGCGTTGACGGCAGGGGTGAGACCCAGTACTTC

abundance: -
d_gene: -
v_gene: TRBV7-8
len: 12
j_gene: TRBJ1-2
CDR3aa: CASSSQAYGYTF
CDR3nt: TGTGCCAGCAGCTCACAGGCATATGGCTACACCTTC

abundance: -
d_gene: -
v_gene: TRBV29-1
len: 10
j_gene: TRBJ2-1
CDR3aa: CSVEEREQFF
CDR3nt: TGCAGCGTTGAGGAGCGGGAGCAGTTCTTC

abundance: -
d_gene: -
v_gene: TRBV9
len: 16
j_gene: TRBJ2-2
CDR3aa: CASSAHSGTKTGELFF
CDR3nt: TGTGCCAGCAGCGCTCACTCCGGGACAAAAACCGGGGAGCTGTTTTTT

abundance: -
d_gene: -
v_gene: TRBV28
len: 16
j_gene: TRBJ1-1
CDR3aa: CASSLGHAYPSTEAFF
CDR3nt: TGTGCCAGCAGTTTAGGGCACGCTTATCCCAGCACTGAAGCTTTCTTT

abundance: -
d_gene: TRBD1
v_gene: TRBV5-1
len: 15
j_gene: TRBJ2-2
CDR3aa: CASSLGQGVTGELFF
CDR3nt: TGCGCCAGCAGCTTGGGACAGGGAGTCACCGGGGAGCTGTTTTTT

abundance: -
d_gene: -
v_gene: TRBV19
len: 14
j_gene: TRBJ2-3
CDR3aa: CASSIDSLRDTQYF
CDR3nt: TGTGCCAGTAGTATAGACAGTCTCCGGGATACGCAGTATTTT

abundance: -
d_gene: -
v_gene: TRBV7-9
len: 15
j_gene: TRBJ2-5
CDR3aa: CASSSPMGLEETQYF
CDR3nt: TGTGCCAGCAGCTCCCCGATGGGACTTGAAGAGACCCAGTACTTC

abundance: -
d_gene: TRBD1
v_gene: TRBV7-2
len: 14
j_gene: TRBJ2-1
CDR3aa: CASSPQGARNEQFF
CDR3nt: TGTGCCAGCAGCCCCCAGGGGGCGCGGAATGAGCAGTTCTTC

abundance: -
d_gene: -
v_gene: TRBV7-9
len: 14
j_gene: TRBJ2-6
CDR3aa: CASSWSSGANVLTF
CDR3nt: TGTGCCAGCAGCTGGAGCTCTGGGGCCAACGTCCTGACTTTC

abundance: once
d_gene: -
v_gene: TRBV7-3
len: 13
j_gene: TRBJ2-5
CDR3aa: CASSLGSQETQYF
CDR3nt: TGTGCCAGCAGTCTTGGTTCGCAAGAGACCCAGTACTTC

abundance: -
d_gene: TRBD1
v_gene: TRBV27
len: 15
j_gene: TRBJ2-1
CDR3aa: CASSLDRGSYNEQFF
CDR3nt: TGTGCCAGCAGCCTGGACAGGGGGTCTTACAATGAGCAGTTCTTC

abundance: -
d_gene: TRBD1
v_gene: TRBV6-1
len: 15
j_gene: TRBJ2-7
CDR3aa: CASSEAEGGHYEQYF
CDR3nt: TGTGCCAGCAGTGAAGCGGAAGGGGGCCACTACGAGCAGTACTTC